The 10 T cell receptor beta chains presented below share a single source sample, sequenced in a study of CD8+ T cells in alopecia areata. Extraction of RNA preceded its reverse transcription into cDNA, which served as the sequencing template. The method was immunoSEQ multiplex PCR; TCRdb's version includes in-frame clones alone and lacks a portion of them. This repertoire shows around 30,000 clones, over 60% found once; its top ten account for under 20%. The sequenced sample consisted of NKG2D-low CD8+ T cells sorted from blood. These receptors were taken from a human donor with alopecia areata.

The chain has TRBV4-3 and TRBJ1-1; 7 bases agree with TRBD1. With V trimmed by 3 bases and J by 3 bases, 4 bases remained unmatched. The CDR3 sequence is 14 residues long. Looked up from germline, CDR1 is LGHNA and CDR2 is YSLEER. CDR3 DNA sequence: TGCGCCAGCAGCCAGTATACAGGGGACACTGAAGCTTTCTTT. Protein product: CASSQYTGDTEAFF.

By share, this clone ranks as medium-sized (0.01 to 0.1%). CDR3 sequence: CATSRETDYNEQFF. The CDR3 nucleotides read TGTGCCACCAGCAGAGAGACTGATTACAATGAGCAGTTCTTC. V is TRBV15 and J is TRBJ2-1, with D hard to call. Germline lookup yields CDR1 LNHNV and CDR2 YYDKDF (reference sequence). Trimming pared 0 bases from V and 4 bases from J, leaving 7 bases between. CDR3 length: 14 residues.

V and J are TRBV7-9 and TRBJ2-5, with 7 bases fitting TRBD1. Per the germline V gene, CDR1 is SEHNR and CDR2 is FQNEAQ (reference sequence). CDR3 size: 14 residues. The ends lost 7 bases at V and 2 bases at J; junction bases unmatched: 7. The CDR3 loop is CASTLGTAQETQYF. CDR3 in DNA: TGTGCCAGCACCCTGGGGACAGCACAAGAGACCCAGTACTTC.

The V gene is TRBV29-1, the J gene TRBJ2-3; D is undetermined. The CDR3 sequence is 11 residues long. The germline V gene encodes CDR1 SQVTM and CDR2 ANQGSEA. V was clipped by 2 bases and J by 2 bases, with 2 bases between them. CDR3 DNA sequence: TGCAGCGTTGAAACCACAGATACGCAGTATTTT. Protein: CSVETTDTQYF.

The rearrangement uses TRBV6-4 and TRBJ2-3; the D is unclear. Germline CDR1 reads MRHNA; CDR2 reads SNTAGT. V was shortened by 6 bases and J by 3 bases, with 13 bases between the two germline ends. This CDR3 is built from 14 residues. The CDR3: CASSTTDPTDTQYF. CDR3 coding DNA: TGTGCCAGCAGCACGACGGACCCAACAGATACGCAGTATTTT.

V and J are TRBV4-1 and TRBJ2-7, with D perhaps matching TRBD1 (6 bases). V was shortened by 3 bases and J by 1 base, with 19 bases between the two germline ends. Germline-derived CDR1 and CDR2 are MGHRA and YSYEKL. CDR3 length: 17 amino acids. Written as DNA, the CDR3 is TGCGCCAGCAGCCAGGGATGGGGACACCGGCAGTCCTACGAGCAGTACTTC. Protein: CASSQGWGHRQSYEQYF.

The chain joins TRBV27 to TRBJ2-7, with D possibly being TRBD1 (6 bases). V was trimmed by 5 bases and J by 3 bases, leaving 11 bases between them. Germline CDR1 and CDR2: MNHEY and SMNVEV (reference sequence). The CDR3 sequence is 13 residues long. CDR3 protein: CASSLGTLYEQYF. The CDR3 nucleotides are TGTGCCAGCAGTCTCGGGACACTCTACGAGCAGTACTTC.

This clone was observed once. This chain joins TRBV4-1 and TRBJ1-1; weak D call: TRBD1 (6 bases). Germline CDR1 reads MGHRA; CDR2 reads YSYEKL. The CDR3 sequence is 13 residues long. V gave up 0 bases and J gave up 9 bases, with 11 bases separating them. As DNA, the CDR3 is TGCGCCAGCAGCCAAGATCCGGGGGGCAAAGCTTTCTTT. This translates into CASSQDPGGKAFF.

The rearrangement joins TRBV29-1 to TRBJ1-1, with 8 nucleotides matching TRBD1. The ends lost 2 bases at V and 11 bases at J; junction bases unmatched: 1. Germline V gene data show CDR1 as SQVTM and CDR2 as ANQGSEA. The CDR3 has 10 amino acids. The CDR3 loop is CSVETGGAFF. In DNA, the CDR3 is TGCAGCGTTGAAACAGGGGGTGCTTTCTTT.

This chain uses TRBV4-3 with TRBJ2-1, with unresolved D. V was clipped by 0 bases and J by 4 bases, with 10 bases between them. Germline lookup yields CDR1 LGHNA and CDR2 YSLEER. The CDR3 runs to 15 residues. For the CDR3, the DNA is TGCGCCAGCAGCCAAGATACGGCAGTTTACAATGAGCAGTTCTTC. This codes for CASSQDTAVYNEQFF.